Sequencing of this T cell receptor beta chain was carried out in a study of T cell repertoires in cytomegalovirus infection. Background on the study: The public TCR beta signatures pointed to both CMV infection and matching HLA type.

TCRdb re-called the reads through MiXCR, storing one row per CDR3 protein. The repertoire consists of 340,000 or so distinct CDR3 sequences, with around 25% occurring once and the leading ten covering 10% to 15%. V gave up 3 bases and J gave up 7 bases, with 13 bases separating them. CDR1 and CDR2 from the germline V gene are SGHAT and FQNNGV. The CDR3 has 14 amino acids. Comments on this clonotype: Its target is unknown.

This clonotype was sampled from a human donor in good health (CMV status not recorded). Some clones in this sample may be carry-over from other donors' samples. Material: cultured PBMCs, obtained from culture after CMV antigen stimulation. The rearrangement uses TRBV11-2 and TRBJ2-4; tentatively, D is TRBD1 (6 bases). CDR3 protein: CASSFTPGANIQYF. DNA for the CDR3: TGTGCCAGCAGCTTTACCCCAGGGGCGAACATTCAGTACTTC.